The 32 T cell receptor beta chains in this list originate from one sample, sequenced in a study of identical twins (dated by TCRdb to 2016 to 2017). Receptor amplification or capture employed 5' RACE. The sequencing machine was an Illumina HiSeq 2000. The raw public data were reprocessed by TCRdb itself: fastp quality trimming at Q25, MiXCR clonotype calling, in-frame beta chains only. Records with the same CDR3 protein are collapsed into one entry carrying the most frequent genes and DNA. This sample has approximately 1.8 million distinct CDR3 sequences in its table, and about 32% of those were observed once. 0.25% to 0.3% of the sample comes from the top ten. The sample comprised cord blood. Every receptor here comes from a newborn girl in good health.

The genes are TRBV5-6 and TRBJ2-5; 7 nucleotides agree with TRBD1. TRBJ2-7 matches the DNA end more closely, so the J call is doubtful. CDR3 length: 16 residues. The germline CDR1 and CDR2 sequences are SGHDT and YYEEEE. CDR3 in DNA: TGTGCCAGCAGCTTGCCCCCTGACAGGGTGAAGCACGAGCAGTACTTC. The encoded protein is CASSLPPDRVKHEQYF.

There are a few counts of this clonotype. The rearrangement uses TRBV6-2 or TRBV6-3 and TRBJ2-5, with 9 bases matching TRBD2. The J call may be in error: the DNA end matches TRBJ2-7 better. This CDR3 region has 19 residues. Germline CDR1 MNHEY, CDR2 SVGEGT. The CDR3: CASSYSMGPTSGIPYEQYF. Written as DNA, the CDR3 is TGTGCCAGCAGTTACTCGATGGGTCCGACTAGCGGAATACCCTACGAGCAGTACTTC.

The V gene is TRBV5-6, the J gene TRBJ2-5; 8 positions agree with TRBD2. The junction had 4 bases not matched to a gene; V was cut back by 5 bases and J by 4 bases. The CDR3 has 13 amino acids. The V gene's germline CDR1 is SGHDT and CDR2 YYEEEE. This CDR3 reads CASRSGSIETQYF. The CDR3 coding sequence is TGTGCCAGCAGAAGCGGGAGCATAGAGACCCAGTACTTC.

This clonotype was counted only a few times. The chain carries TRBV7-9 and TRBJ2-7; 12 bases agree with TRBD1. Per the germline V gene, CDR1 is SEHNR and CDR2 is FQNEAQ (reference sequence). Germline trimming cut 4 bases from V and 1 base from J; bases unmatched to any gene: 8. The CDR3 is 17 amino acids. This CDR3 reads CASSYQGQGAKSYEQYF. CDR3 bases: TGTGCCAGCAGCTACCAGGGACAGGGGGCGAAATCCTACGAGCAGTACTTC.

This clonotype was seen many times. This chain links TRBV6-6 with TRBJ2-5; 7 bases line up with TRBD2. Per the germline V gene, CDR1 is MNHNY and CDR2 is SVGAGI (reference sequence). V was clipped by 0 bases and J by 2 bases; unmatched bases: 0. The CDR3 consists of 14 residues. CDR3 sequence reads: CASSYSGGQETQYF. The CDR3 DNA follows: TGTGCCAGCAGTTACTCCGGGGGGCAAGAGACCCAGTACTTC.

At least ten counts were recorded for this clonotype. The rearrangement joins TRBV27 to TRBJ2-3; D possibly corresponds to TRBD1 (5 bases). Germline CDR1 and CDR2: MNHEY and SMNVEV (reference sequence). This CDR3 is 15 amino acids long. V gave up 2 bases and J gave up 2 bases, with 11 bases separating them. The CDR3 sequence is CASSLGRVATDTQYF. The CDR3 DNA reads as TGTGCCAGCAGTTTAGGCAGGGTTGCCACAGATACGCAGTATTTT.

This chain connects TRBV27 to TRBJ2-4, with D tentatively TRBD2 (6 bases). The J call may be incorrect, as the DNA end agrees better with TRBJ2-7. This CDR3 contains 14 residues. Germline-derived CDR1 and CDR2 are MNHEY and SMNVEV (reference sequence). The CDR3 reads CASSSRLGSYEQYF. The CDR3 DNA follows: TGTGCCAGCAGTTCCAGACTAGGAAGCTACGAGCAGTACTTC.

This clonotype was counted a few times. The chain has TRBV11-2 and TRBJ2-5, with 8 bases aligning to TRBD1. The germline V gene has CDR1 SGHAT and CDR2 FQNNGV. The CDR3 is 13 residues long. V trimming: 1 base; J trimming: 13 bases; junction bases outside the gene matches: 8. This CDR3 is CASSLAGRGQGYF. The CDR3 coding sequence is TGTGCCAGCAGCTTAGCGGGCAGGGGGCAGGGGTACTTC.

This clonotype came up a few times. The CDR3 sequence: CASSLSGVKIDTQYF. The DNA of the CDR3 is TGTGCCAGCAGTTTGTCAGGGGTCAAAATAGATACGCAGTATTTT. V and J are TRBV28 and TRBJ2-3; TRBD1 might be the D (6 bases). This CDR3 has 15 amino acids. V was clipped by 3 bases and J by 5 bases, with 15 bases between them. Germline CDR1 MDHEN, CDR2 SYDVKM.

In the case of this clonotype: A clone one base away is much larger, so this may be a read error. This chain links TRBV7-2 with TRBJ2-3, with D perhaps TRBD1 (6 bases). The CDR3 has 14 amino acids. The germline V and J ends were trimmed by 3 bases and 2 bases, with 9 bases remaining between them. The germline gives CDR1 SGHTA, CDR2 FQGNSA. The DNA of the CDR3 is TGTGCCAGCAGCTTTACAGGGCCCACAGATACGCAGTATTTT. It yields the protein CASSFTGPTDTQYF.

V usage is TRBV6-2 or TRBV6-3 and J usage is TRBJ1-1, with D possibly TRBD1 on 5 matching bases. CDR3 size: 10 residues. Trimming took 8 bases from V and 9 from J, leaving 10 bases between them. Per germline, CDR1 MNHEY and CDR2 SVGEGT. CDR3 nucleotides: TGTGCCAGCGGCCTGGGACAAGCTTTCTTT. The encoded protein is CASGLGQAFF.

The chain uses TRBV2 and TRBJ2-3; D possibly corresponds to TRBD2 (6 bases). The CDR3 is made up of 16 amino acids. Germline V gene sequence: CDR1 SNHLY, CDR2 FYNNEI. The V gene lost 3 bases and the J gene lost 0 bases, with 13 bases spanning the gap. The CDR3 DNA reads TGTGCCAGCAGTGAGGAAGCGGGCCTTAGCACAGATACGCAGTATTTT. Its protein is CASSEEAGLSTDTQYF.

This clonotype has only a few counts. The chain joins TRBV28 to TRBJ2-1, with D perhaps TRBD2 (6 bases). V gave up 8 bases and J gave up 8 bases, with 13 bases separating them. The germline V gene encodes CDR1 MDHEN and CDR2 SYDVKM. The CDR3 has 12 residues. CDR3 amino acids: CASSPRRDEQFF. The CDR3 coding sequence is TGTGCCAGCTCCCCAAGGAGGGATGAGCAGTTCTTC.

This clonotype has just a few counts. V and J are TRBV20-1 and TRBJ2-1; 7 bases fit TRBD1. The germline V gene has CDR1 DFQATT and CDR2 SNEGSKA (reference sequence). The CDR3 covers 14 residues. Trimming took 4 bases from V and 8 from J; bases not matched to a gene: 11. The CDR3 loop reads CSAIGGSNGYEQFF. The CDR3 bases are TGCAGTGCTATAGGGGGCTCCAATGGGTATGAGCAGTTCTTC.

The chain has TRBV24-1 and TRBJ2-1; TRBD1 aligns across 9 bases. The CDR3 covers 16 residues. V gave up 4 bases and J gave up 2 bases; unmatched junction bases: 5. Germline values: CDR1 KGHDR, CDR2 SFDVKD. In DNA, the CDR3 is TGTGCCACCAGTGAAAGCGGGACAGGGACCTACAATGAGCAGTTCTTC. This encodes CATSESGTGTYNEQFF.

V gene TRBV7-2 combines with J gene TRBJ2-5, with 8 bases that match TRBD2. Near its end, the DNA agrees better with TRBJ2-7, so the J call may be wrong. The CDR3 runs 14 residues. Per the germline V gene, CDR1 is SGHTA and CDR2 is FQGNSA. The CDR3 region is CASSRSGKLYEQYF. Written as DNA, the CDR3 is TGTGCCAGCAGTCGTAGCGGGAAGTTATACGAGCAGTACTTC.

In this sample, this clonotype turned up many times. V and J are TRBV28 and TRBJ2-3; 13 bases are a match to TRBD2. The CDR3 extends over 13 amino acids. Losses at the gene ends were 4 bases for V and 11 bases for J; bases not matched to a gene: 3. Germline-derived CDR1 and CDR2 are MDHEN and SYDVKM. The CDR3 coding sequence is TGTGCCAGCAGTTCGGGACTAGCGGGATTGCAGTATTTT. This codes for CASSSGLAGLQYF. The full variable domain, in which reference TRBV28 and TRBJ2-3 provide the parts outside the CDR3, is DVKVTQSSRYLVKRTGEKVFLECVQDMDHENMFWYRQDPGLGLRLIYFSYDVKMKEKGDIPEGYSVSREKKERFSLILESASTNQTSMYLCASSSGLAGLQYFGPGTRLTVL.

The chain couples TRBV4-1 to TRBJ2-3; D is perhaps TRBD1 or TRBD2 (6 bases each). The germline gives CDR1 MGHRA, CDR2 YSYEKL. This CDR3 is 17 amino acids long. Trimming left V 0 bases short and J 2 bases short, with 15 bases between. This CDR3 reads CASSQEGGPLSTDTQYF. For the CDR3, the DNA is TGCGCCAGCAGCCAAGAGGGGGGCCCTCTATCCACAGATACGCAGTATTTT.

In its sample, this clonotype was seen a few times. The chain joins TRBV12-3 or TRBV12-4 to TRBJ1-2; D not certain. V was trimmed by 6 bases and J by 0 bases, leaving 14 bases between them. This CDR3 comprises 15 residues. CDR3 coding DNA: TGTGCCAGCAGGACGACGGGTCGCACTAACTATGGCTACACCTTC. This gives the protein CASRTTGRTNYGYTF.

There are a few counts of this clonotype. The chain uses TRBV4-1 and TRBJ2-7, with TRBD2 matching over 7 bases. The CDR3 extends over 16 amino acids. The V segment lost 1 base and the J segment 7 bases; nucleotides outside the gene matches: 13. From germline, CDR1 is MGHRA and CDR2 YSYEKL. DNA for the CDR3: TGCGCCAGCAGCCAAGGAGGACTAGGAGTATACAATGAGCAGTACTTC. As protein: CASSQGGLGVYNEQYF.

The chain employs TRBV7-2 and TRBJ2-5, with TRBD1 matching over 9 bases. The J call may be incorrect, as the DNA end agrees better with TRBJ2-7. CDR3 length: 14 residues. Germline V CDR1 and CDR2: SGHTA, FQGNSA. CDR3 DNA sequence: TGTGCCAGCAGCTTCTGGACAGGGGAAGGCGAGCAGTACTTC. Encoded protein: CASSFWTGEGEQYF.

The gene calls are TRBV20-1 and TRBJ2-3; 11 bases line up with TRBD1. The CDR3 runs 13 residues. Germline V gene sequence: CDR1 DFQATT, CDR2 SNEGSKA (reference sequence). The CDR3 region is CSLGTGGTDTQYF. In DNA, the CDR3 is TGCAGCCTCGGGACAGGGGGGACAGATACGCAGTATTTT.

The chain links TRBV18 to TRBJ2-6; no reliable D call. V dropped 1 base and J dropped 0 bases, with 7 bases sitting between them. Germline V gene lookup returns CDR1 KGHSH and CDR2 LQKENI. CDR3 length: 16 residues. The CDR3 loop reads CASSPLQSSGANVLTF. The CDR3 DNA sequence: TGTGCCAGCTCACCACTGCAGAGCTCTGGGGCCAACGTCCTGACTTTC.

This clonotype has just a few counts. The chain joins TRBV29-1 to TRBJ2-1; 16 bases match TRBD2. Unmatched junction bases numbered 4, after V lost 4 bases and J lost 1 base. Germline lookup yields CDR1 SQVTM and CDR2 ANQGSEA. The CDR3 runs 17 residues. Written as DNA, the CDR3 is TGCAGCGTTGTGGTGGGACTAGCGGGAGGGTCCTACAATGAGCAGTTCTTC. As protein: CSVVVGLAGGSYNEQFF.

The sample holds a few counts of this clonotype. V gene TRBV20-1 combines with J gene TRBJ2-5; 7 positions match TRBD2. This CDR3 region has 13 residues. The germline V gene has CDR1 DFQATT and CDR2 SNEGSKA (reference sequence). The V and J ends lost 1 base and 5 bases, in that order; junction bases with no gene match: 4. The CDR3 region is CSARVGLVETQYF. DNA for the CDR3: TGCAGTGCTAGAGTTGGACTAGTGGAGACCCAGTACTTC.

The CDR3, as DNA: TGTGCCAGCAGTGAGACAGGGCATGGGGAGACCCAGTACTTC. Its translation: CASSETGHGETQYF. The genes are TRBV6-1 and TRBJ2-5, with 7 bases aligning to TRBD1. The ends lost 3 bases at V and 5 bases at J; junction bases unmatched: 6. From germline, CDR1 is MNHNS and CDR2 SASEGT. This CDR3 has 14 amino acids.

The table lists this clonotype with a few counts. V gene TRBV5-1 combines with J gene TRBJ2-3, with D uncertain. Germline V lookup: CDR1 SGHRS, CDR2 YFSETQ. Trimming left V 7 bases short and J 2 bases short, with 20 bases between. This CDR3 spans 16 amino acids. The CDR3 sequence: CASRQVVRTLTDTQYF. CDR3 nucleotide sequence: TGCGCCAGCCGTCAAGTCGTTAGGACCCTCACAGATACGCAGTATTTT.

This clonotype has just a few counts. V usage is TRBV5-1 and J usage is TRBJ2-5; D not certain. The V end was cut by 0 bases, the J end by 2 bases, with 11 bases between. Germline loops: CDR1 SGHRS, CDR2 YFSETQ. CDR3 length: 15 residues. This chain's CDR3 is CASSLGGPVQETQYF. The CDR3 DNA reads TGCGCCAGCAGCTTGGGGGGTCCGGTACAAGAGACCCAGTACTTC.

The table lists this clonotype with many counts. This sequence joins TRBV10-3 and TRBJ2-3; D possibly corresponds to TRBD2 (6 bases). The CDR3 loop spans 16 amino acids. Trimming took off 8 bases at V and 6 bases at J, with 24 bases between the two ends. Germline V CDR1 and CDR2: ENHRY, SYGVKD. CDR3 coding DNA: TGTGCCATCTGGGGGGAAGGCGGCCCGTTACCCGATACGCAGTATTTT. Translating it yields CAIWGEGGPLPDTQYF.

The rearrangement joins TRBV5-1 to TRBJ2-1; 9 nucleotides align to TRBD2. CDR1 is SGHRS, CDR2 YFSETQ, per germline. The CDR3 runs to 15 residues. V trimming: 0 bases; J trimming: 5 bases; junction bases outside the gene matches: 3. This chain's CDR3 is CASSLGLAAHNEQFF. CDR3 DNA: TGCGCCAGCAGCTTGGGACTAGCGGCCCACAATGAGCAGTTCTTC.

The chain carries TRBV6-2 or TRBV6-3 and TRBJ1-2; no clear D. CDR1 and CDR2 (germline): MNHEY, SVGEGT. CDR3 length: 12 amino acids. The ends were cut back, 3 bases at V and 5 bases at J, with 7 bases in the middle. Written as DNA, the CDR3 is TGTGCCAGCAGTTATGCCAGATATGGCTACACCTTC. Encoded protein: CASSYARYGYTF.

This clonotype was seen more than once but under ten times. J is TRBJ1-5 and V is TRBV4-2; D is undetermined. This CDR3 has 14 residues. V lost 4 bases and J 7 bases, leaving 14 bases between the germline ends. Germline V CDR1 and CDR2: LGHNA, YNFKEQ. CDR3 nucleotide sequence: TGTGCCAGCAGCCCAACAGTGCGAGAACAGCCCCAGCATTTT. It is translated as CASSPTVREQPQHF.